The 27 T cell receptor beta chains given below trace back to one sample, sequenced in a study of blood T cell repertoires in COVID-19. TCRdb's copy holds only in-frame clones and misses some; the assay was immunoSEQ multiplex PCR. Of around 80,000 clones listed, about 89% were seen once; the top ten hold just under 0.6%. Sequencing input: peripheral blood. The source of these receptors is a man in his 60s with acute or convalescent COVID-19.

V gene TRBV6-2 or TRBV6-3 combines with J gene TRBJ1-5; 11 bases align to TRBD1. In germline, CDR1 is MNHEY, CDR2 SVGEGT. The V segment lost 6 bases and the J segment 0 bases; nucleotides outside the gene matches: 13. The CDR3 covers 19 residues. The CDR3 here is CASSRHGGQGGNSNQPQHF. CDR3 DNA: TGTGCCAGCAGCCGTCACGGGGGACAGGGGGGGAATAGCAATCAGCCCCAGCATTTT.

The chain has TRBV5-1 and TRBJ1-2, with 7 bases that match TRBD1. The ends lost 1 base at V and 6 bases at J; junction bases unmatched: 6. CDR1 and CDR2 (germline): SGHRS, YFSETQ. The CDR3 sequence is 14 residues long. The CDR3: CASSLLEGANGYTF. The CDR3 coding sequence is TGCGCCAGCAGCTTGCTCGAGGGGGCGAATGGCTACACCTTC.

V and J are TRBV29-1 and TRBJ1-5, with a tentative D call TRBD1 (5 bases). The CDR3 is 14 amino acids. CDR1 and CDR2 (germline): SQVTM, ANQGSEA. Trimming shortened V by 4 bases and J by 5 bases, and 15 bases separated the two germline ends. CDR3 nucleotides: TGCAGCGTTGGGGTAGGGGCGAGAGATCAGCCCCAGCATTTT. It encodes CSVGVGARDQPQHF.

This clone was counted between two and nine times. The CDR3 nucleotides are TGTGCCAGCAGCTTAGTGGGAACAGGTTTGCGCTACACCTTC. Translation: CASSLVGTGLRYTF. This chain uses TRBV5-4 with TRBJ1-2; possible D gene TRBD1, 5 bases. V lost 2 bases and J 9 bases, leaving 17 bases between the germline ends. Germline assignment: CDR1 SGHNT and CDR2 YYREEE (reference sequence). CDR3 length: 14 amino acids.

The rearrangement joins TRBV2 to TRBJ1-2; D not certain. Germline CDR1 SNHLY, CDR2 FYNNEI. The CDR3 consists of 13 residues. V lost 3 bases and J lost 4, with 9 bases in between. The DNA for the CDR3 is TGTGCCAGCAGTGAGAGCAACCGCTATGGCTACACCTTC. This gives the protein CASSESNRYGYTF.

This chain links TRBV27 with TRBJ2-1; 9 nucleotides match TRBD2. V shed 5 bases, J shed 5 bases, and the junction held 10 bases outside the gene matches. Germline CDR1 and CDR2: MNHEY and SMNVEV (reference sequence). CDR3 length: 16 residues. CDR3 amino acids: CASSLSGTSRNNEQFF. The CDR3, as DNA: TGTGCCAGCAGTCTCTCCGGGACTAGCAGAAACAATGAGCAGTTCTTC.

This clone is medium-sized within its sample. The rearrangement joins TRBV6-1 to TRBJ1-5; the D gene is possibly TRBD1 (5 bases). This CDR3 has 15 amino acids. Trimming took 0 bases from V and 0 from J, leaving 6 bases between them. The V gene's germline CDR1 is MNHNS and CDR2 SASEGT. The CDR3 loop is CASSEAGHSNQPQHF. The DNA for the CDR3 is TGTGCCAGCAGTGAAGCGGGGCATAGCAATCAGCCCCAGCATTTT.

This chain joins TRBV19 and TRBJ2-2; TRBD2 agrees at 8 bases. Trimming removed 6 bases from V and 5 bases from J; junction bases left unmatched: 11. The germline V gene encodes CDR1 LNHDA and CDR2 SQIVND (reference sequence). The CDR3 has 16 amino acids. The CDR3 DNA sequence: TGTGCCAGTAGGACCGGGGGGGCGGTTTTTACCGGGGAGCTGTTTTTT. Protein product: CASRTGGAVFTGELFF.

This rearrangement joins TRBV10-2 to TRBJ2-7, with TRBD1 identical over 7 bases. V lost 6 bases to trimming and J lost 2 bases; unmatched junction nucleotides: 7. CDR1 is WSHSY, CDR2 SAAADI, per germline. This CDR3 is 14 amino acids long. Here the CDR3 reads CASSPTGDTYEQYF. The DNA of the CDR3 is TGCGCCAGCAGCCCTACAGGGGATACCTACGAGCAGTACTTC.

The chain is built from TRBV5-4 and TRBJ1-1; D remains ambiguous. V dropped 1 base and J dropped 3 bases, with 10 bases sitting between them. The CDR3 spans 14 residues. Per the germline V gene, CDR1 is SGHNT and CDR2 is YYREEE (reference sequence). The CDR3 DNA reads as TGTGCCAGCAGCTTGAATCTGGGAGACACTGAAGCTTTCTTT. This translates into CASSLNLGDTEAFF.

The V gene is TRBV7-8, the J gene TRBJ2-1, with a possible D match to TRBD2 (6 bases). CDR3 size: 14 residues. From germline, CDR1 is SGHVS and CDR2 FQNEAQ. V was clipped by 3 bases and J by 6 bases, with 12 bases between them. CDR3 sequence (DNA): TGTGCCAGCAGCTTTTCGGGAGTCTTCAATGAGCAGTTCTTC. Protein sequence: CASSFSGVFNEQFF.

The genes are TRBV21-1 and TRBJ2-3; the table gives TRBD2 as D, unverified against the DNA. TRBV21-1 is recorded as a pseudogene. The CDR3 has 19 residues. The CDR3: CASSKEAGTRELSTDTQYF. The CDR3 DNA reads as TGTGCCAGCAGCAAAGAAGCGGGAACTCGGGAACTAAGCACAGATACGCAGTATTTT.

This clone was observed once. The gene calls are TRBV6-2 or TRBV6-3 and TRBJ2-7; the D is unclear. CDR1 and CDR2 from the germline V gene are MNHEY and SVGEGT. V gave up 5 bases and J gave up 6 bases, with 23 bases separating them. The CDR3 spans 16 residues. The CDR3 coding sequence is TGTGCCAGCAGTCCCTCTAGTGCCCAACCCTCTGGCGAGCAGTACTTC. It encodes CASSPSSAQPSGEQYF.

V is TRBV6-5 and J is TRBJ1-2, with D perhaps matching TRBD1 (6 bases). Germline V gene sequence: CDR1 MNHEY, CDR2 SVGAGI. Trimming pared 6 bases from V and 3 bases from J, leaving 11 bases between. The CDR3 extends over 13 amino acids. The CDR3 bases are TGTGCCAGCAGCCCAGGGGTCGACTATGGCTACACCTTC. It yields the protein CASSPGVDYGYTF.

The chain uses TRBV27 and TRBJ2-5; tentative D call: TRBD1 (5 bases). CDR1 is MNHEY and CDR2 is SMNVEV in the germline V gene (reference sequence). Trimming removed 6 bases from V and 3 bases from J, with 17 bases in between. This CDR3 is built from 15 residues. As DNA, the CDR3 is TGTGCCAGCAGCCATGACGGACACGTCGAAGAGACCCAGTACTTC. Translation: CASSHDGHVEETQYF.

The V call is TRBV3-1 (or the pseudogene TRBV3-2), the J call TRBJ1-3; TRBD1 matches at 10 bases. Germline V lookup: CDR1 LGHDT, CDR2 YNNKEL (reference sequence). With 0 bases clipped from V and 4 bases from J, the junction kept 6 bases outside the gene matches. The CDR3 is 17 residues long. This CDR3 is CASSQELGQGNGNTIYF. CDR3 nucleotide sequence: TGTGCCAGCAGCCAAGAGCTGGGACAGGGGAACGGAAACACCATATATTTT.

The chain couples TRBV19 to TRBJ1-1, with D unresolved. This CDR3 is built from 14 residues. V was pared by 3 bases and J by 1 base, with 9 bases between. Germline lookup yields CDR1 LNHDA and CDR2 SQIVND (reference sequence). The CDR3 is CASSMRSGNTEAFF. CDR3 bases: TGTGCCAGTAGTATGAGATCAGGGAACACTGAAGCTTTCTTT.

The chain links TRBV7-3 to TRBJ2-5; TRBD2 aligns across 8 bases. The junction had 6 bases not matched to a gene; V was cut back by 2 bases and J by 4 bases. This CDR3 is built from 15 residues. The V gene's germline CDR1 is SGHTA and CDR2 FQGTGA. Here the CDR3 reads CASSLQAGEGETQYF. The CDR3 DNA follows: TGTGCCAGCAGCTTACAAGCGGGAGAGGGAGAGACCCAGTACTTC.

This clone has just a few counts. The rearrangement uses TRBV27 and TRBJ1-1, with D tentatively TRBD1 (6 bases). The V end was cut by 5 bases, the J end by 1 base, with 20 bases between. This CDR3 contains 17 residues. CDR1 is MNHEY, CDR2 SMNVEV, per germline (reference sequence). The DNA of the CDR3 is TGTGCCAGCAGTCTCCGGGCACAGGGCCCCGGGAACACTGAAGCTTTCTTT. Translation: CASSLRAQGPGNTEAFF.

This rearrangement joins TRBV24-1 to TRBJ1-2; D is possibly TRBD1 (5 bases). Germline assignment: CDR1 KGHDR and CDR2 SFDVKD. The length of the CDR3 is 16 residues. Trimming removed 6 bases from V and 2 bases from J, with 18 bases in between. The CDR3, as DNA: TGTGCCACCAGTCCTGGGGGGGTTAAACTAAACTATGGCTACACCTTC. Its protein is CATSPGGVKLNYGYTF.

The chain employs TRBV7-8 and TRBJ2-1, with 11 bases that match TRBD2. This CDR3 contains 14 residues. With 6 bases clipped from V and 8 bases from J, the junction kept 6 bases outside the gene matches. The germline CDR1 and CDR2 sequences are SGHVS and FQNEAQ. The CDR3 nucleotides read TGTGCCAGCAGACTTAGCGGGAGGGGCGATGAGCAGTTCTTC. Amino acids: CASRLSGRGDEQFF.

J is TRBJ2-3 and V is TRBV7-7; tentative D call: TRBD2 (5 bases). Germline CDR1 and CDR2: SSHAT and FNYEAQ (reference sequence). The CDR3 is 15 residues long. V lost 3 bases to trimming and J lost 2 bases, with 12 bases between them. This chain's CDR3 is CASSLSGVNTDTQYF. The CDR3 DNA reads TGTGCCAGCAGCTTGTCCGGGGTTAACACAGATACGCAGTATTTT.

This clone was seen just once. The rearrangement links TRBV10-3 to TRBJ2-3; D not certain. CDR1 is ENHRY and CDR2 is SYGVKD in the germline V gene. The V gene lost 3 bases and the J gene lost 3 bases, with 7 bases spanning the gap. The CDR3 extends over 13 amino acids. The CDR3: CAISDSGTDTQYF. The CDR3 coding sequence is TGTGCCATCAGTGACTCCGGGACAGATACGCAGTATTTT.

This chain connects TRBV6-4 to TRBJ2-3; TRBD2 matches at 9 bases. CDR3 length equals 18 residues. Germline V gives CDR1 MRHNA, CDR2 SNTAGT. Losses at the gene ends were 4 bases for V and 0 bases for J; bases not matched to a gene: 11. CDR3 loop: CASSVWAGGPRSTDTQYF. CDR3 nucleotide sequence: TGTGCCAGCAGTGTTTGGGCGGGAGGGCCTAGGAGCACAGATACGCAGTATTTT.

A note on this clone: One end of the junction fails to match germline, which may point to a read error. Other DNA sequences within the sample encode an identical CDR3. The rearrangement links TRBV5-1 to TRBJ2-5; D remains ambiguous. Per the germline V gene, CDR1 is SGHRS and CDR2 is YFSETQ. This CDR3 has 15 residues. Written as DNA, the CDR3 is TGCGCCAGTAGCTTGGTAGGAACTACCGGGGAGACCCAGTACTTC. Residues: CASSLVGTTGETQYF.

This clone was seen only once. The chain joins TRBV5-1 to TRBJ2-3; D is unclear. CDR1 is SGHRS, CDR2 YFSETQ, per germline. The CDR3 runs to 15 residues. The V end lost 0 bases, the J end lost 0 bases, and 8 bases lay between the germline ends. The CDR3 loop is CASSLDVLSTDTQYF. The CDR3 nucleotides are TGCGCCAGCAGCTTGGATGTCTTAAGCACAGATACGCAGTATTTT.

The genes are TRBV4-2 and TRBJ2-5, with D possibly matching TRBD2 (5 bases). The germline gives CDR1 LGHNA, CDR2 YNFKEQ. The CDR3 loop spans 14 amino acids. The V gene lost 1 base and the J gene lost 4 bases, with 10 bases spanning the gap. The CDR3 DNA reads TGTGCCAGCAGCCAAGCCCGAGGGAGAGAGACCCAGTACTTC. This codes for CASSQARGRETQYF.